This TCR beta chain was obtained from a study of T cell repertoires in cytomegalovirus infection. Regarding the study as a whole: Cumulative public TCR beta family frequency identified CMV carriers with the relevant HLA. CMV-specific TCR beta clonotypes restricted by HLA-C dominated the ex vivo response.

Worth noting for this clonotype: Its antigen is unidentified.

There are 15 residues in the CDR3. Trimming took off 1 base at V and 8 bases at J, with 17 bases between the two ends. Germline CDR1 reads DFQATT; CDR2 reads SNEGSKA (reference sequence). From the reads, TCRdb called clonotypes with MiXCR, one entry per CDR3 protein. This sample carries 310,000 or so distinct CDR3 sequences, around 10% of them seen once, and the ten largest clones take less than 3%. Sequencing was performed on PBMCs. The J gene is TRBJ1-4, the V gene TRBV20-1, with a possible D match to TRBD1 (5 bases). The receptor comes from a human donor in good health (CMV status not recorded). Some clones in this sample may be carry-over from other donors' samples. The CDR3 here is CSARGDGAEWEKLFF. The CDR3 nucleotides are TGCAGTGCTAGAGGGGACGGAGCCGAATGGGAAAAACTGTTTTTT.